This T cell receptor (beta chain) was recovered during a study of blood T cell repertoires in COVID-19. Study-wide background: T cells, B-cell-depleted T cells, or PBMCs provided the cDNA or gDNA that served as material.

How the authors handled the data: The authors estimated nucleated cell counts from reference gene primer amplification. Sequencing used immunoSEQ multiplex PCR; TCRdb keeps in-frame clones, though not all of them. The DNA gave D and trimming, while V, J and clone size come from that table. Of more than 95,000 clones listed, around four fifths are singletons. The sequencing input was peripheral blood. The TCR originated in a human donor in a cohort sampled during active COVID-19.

CDR3 residues: CASSLGRGSGNTIYF. The DNA for the CDR3 is TGTGCCAGCAGCTTAGGTCGGGGTTCTGGAAACACCATATATTTT. V usage is TRBV7-2 and J usage is TRBJ1-3; no clear D. This CDR3 comprises 15 residues. V shed 1 base and J shed 1 base, with 8 bases lying between them. Germline CDR1 and CDR2: SGHTA and FQGNSA.